A single sample gave rise to the 28 T cell receptor beta chains below, sequenced in a study of T cell responses to AZD1222 COVID-19 vaccine. Assay used: immunoSEQ multiplex PCR; TCRdb lists only in-frame clones, some missing. The table has 130,000 to 150,000 clones, 82% seen once. Specimen: peripheral blood, collected on day 0 of MenACWY control vaccination. The receptor source for this set is an adult in good health.

The CDR3 DNA follows: TGTGCCAGCAGCTATAGCGGGTACGAGCAGTACTTC. Translating gives CASSYSGYEQYF. The gene calls are TRBV5-5 and TRBJ2-7; 7 nucleotides line up with TRBD2. V trimming: 3 bases; J trimming: 4 bases; junction bases outside the gene matches: 1. The germline gives CDR1 SGHKS, CDR2 YYEKEE (reference sequence). The CDR3 sequence is 12 residues long. Variable domain in full (rest from reference TRBV5-5 and TRBJ2-7): DAGVTQSPTHLIKTRGQQVTLRCSPISGHKSVSWYQQVLGQGPQFIFQYYEKEERGRGNFPDRFSARQFPNYSSELNVNALLLGDSALYLCASSYSGYEQYFGPGTRLTVT.

This clone appeared a single time. This chain joins TRBV12-3 or TRBV12-4 and TRBJ1-1; D perhaps matches TRBD1 (5 bases). The V end lost 10 bases, the J end lost 0 bases, and 6 bases lay between the germline ends. This CDR3 spans 11 amino acids. This chain's CDR3 is CATGMNTEAFF. Written as DNA, the CDR3 is TGTGCCACAGGGATGAACACTGAAGCTTTCTTT.

This chain links TRBV11-2 with TRBJ1-2; 7 positions agree with TRBD1. The CDR3 totals 14 residues. V gave up 0 bases and J gave up 6 bases; unmatched junction bases: 4. Looked up from germline, CDR1 is SGHAT and CDR2 is FQNNGV. Written as DNA, the CDR3 is TGTGCCAGCAGCTTAGATAAGGGGGCGGATGGCTACACCTTC. This gives the protein CASSLDKGADGYTF. Variable domain in full (rest from reference TRBV11-2 and TRBJ1-2): EAGVAQSPRYKIIEKRQSVAFWCNPISGHATLYWYQQILGQGPKLLIQFQNNGVVDDSQLPKDRFSAERLKGVDSTLKIQPAKLEDSAVYLCASSLDKGADGYTFGSGTRLTVV.

Remarks on this clone: The junction differs from germline at one of its ends, possibly a read error. The chain employs TRBV29-1 and TRBJ1-1, with 7 bases fitting TRBD1. The CDR3 sequence is 14 residues long. CDR1 and CDR2 from the germline V gene are SQVTM and ANQGSEA. CDR3 DNA sequence: TGCAGCGTGGTCCCGGGACAGCGGAACCCTGAAGCTTTCTTT. Its translation is CSVVPGQRNPEAFF.

This chain uses TRBV18 with TRBJ1-1; perhaps TRBD1 as D (5 bases). Germline values: CDR1 KGHSH, CDR2 LQKENI. CDR3 length equals 17 residues. Trimming took 6 bases from V and 2 from J, leaving 22 bases between them. DNA of the CDR3: TGTGCCAGCTCGTCCTACTCTCAGGGTCTTGAAAACACTGAAGCTTTCTTT. Encoded protein: CASSSYSQGLENTEAFF.

The chain joins TRBV27 to TRBJ2-3; D remains ambiguous. Germline V gene lookup returns CDR1 MNHEY and CDR2 SMNVEV (reference sequence). CDR3 length: 13 amino acids. V dropped 2 bases and J dropped 3 bases, with 6 bases sitting between them. The CDR3 bases are TGTGCCAGCAGTTTAGGTGGTACAGATACGCAGTATTTT. Encoded protein: CASSLGGTDTQYF.

The gene calls are TRBV5-1 and TRBJ2-1; possible D gene TRBD1, 6 bases. V lost 4 bases to trimming and J lost 6 bases, with 20 bases between them. Germline CDR1 and CDR2: SGHRS and YFSETQ. CDR3 length equals 16 residues. The CDR3 protein is CASSNTDRLGGNEQFF. CDR3 bases: TGCGCCAGCAGCAATACCGACAGGCTCGGCGGCAATGAGCAGTTCTTC.

The chain employs TRBV7-2 and TRBJ2-1; D call uncertain. Germline CDR1 SGHTA, CDR2 FQGNSA. The CDR3 sequence is 12 residues long. Trimming shortened V by 1 base and J by 9 bases, and 7 bases separated the two germline ends. CDR3 coding DNA: TGTGCCAGCAGCTTAGTGGGTGGTGAGCAGTTCTTC. This sequence encodes CASSLVGGEQFF.

The chain uses TRBV3-1 (or the pseudogene TRBV3-2) and TRBJ1-1; a weak D match, TRBD1 (5 bases). Between the trimmed V and J ends, which lost 2 bases and 1 base, there was a span of 8 bases. The CDR3 runs to 14 residues. CDR1 is LGHDT, CDR2 YNNKEL, per germline (reference sequence). The CDR3 DNA is TGTGCCAGCAGCCAAATGGGGACGAACACTGAAGCTTTCTTT. Translation gives CASSQMGTNTEAFF.

The gene calls are TRBV5-6 and TRBJ2-5, with TRBD2 matching 8 bases. The V gene's germline CDR1 is SGHDT and CDR2 YYEEEE. The CDR3 runs to 15 residues. V shed 5 bases and J 3 bases; nucleotides not matched to a gene: 9. CDR3 nucleotides: TGTGCCAGCAGAACGGGACTAGGAACGAAAGAGACCCAGTACTTC. Translation: CASRTGLGTKETQYF.

The chain is built from TRBV21-1 and TRBJ2-5; the table's D gene call, TRBD2, was not cross checked with the DNA. TRBV21-1 is deemed a pseudogene. This CDR3 spans 16 amino acids. The CDR3 reads CASSMGIAGGQETQYF. The CDR3 DNA reads as TGTGCCAGCAGCATGGGCATCGCGGGGGGCCAAGAGACCCAGTACTTC.

This clone came up a few times. This chain uses TRBV7-3 with TRBJ2-1; TRBD2 aligns across 8 bases. This CDR3 contains 16 residues. Germline CDR1 and CDR2: SGHTA and FQGTGA. Germline trimming cut 5 bases from V and 5 bases from J; bases unmatched to any gene: 11. The CDR3 sequence is CASSRQWRGDHNEQFF. Written as DNA, the CDR3 is TGTGCCAGCAGCCGCCAGTGGCGGGGGGACCACAATGAGCAGTTCTTC.

This chain joins TRBV2 and TRBJ2-2, with D unclear. The CDR3 length is 15 residues. Germline CDR1 reads SNHLY; CDR2 reads FYNNEI. Between the trimmed V and J ends, which lost 3 bases and 0 bases, there was a span of 8 bases. The CDR3 loop is CASSDRRPNTGELFF. The CDR3 DNA reads TGTGCCAGCAGTGATAGGCGACCGAACACCGGGGAGCTGTTTTTT.

The chain joins TRBV7-8 to TRBJ2-1; the match to TRBD2 covers 8 bases. The CDR3 sequence is 15 residues long. Germline loops: CDR1 SGHVS, CDR2 FQNEAQ. V dropped 4 bases and J dropped 7; count of bases not matched to a gene: 9. The CDR3 sequence: CASSSSGGVVNEQFF. Here the CDR3 DNA reads TGTGCCAGCAGCTCATCCGGGGGGGTAGTGAATGAGCAGTTCTTC. The full variable domain, with the rest looked up from reference TRBV7-8 and TRBJ2-1, is GAGVSQSPRYKVAKRGQDVALRCDPISGHVSLFWYQQALGQGPEFLTYFQNEAQLDKSGLPSDRFFAERPEGSVSTLKIQRTQQEDSAVYLCASSSSGGVVNEQFFGPGTRLTVL.

This clone was seen a few times. The V and J genes are TRBV2 and TRBJ1-6, with unresolved D. Trimming left V 7 bases short and J 7 bases short, with 17 bases between. The CDR3 runs to 15 residues. Germline V gene data show CDR1 as SNHLY and CDR2 as FYNNEI. The CDR3 region is CASTDPPGGNSPLHF. For the CDR3, the DNA is TGTGCCAGCACCGACCCACCCGGTGGGAATTCACCCCTCCACTTT.

The chain links TRBV3-1 (or the pseudogene TRBV3-2) to TRBJ2-2; tentatively, D is TRBD1 (5 bases). CDR3 length: 16 amino acids. V was cut by 1 base and J by 6 bases, with 15 bases left in between. CDR1 and CDR2 from the germline V gene are LGHDT and YNNKEL (reference sequence). The chain's CDR3 is CASSQAGRVGSGELFF. The CDR3 region has the DNA TGTGCCAGCAGCCAAGCGGGCAGGGTGGGCTCCGGGGAGCTGTTTTTT.

The chain links TRBV18 to TRBJ1-1; D may be TRBD1 (6 bases). The germline CDR1 and CDR2 sequences are KGHSH and LQKENI. The CDR3 is made up of 16 amino acids. Between the trimmed V and J ends, which lost 3 bases and 0 bases, there was a span of 14 bases. CDR3 DNA sequence: TGTGCCAGCTCACCGGGGGGGCCGGGAGTGAACACTGAAGCTTTCTTT. Amino acid sequence: CASSPGGPGVNTEAFF.

The chain recombines TRBV7-2 with TRBJ1-1; D uncertain. V shed 4 bases and J shed 4 bases, with 13 bases lying between them. The germline gives CDR1 SGHTA, CDR2 FQGNSA. This CDR3 comprises 14 residues. The CDR3 protein is CASSSEGSVTEAFF. CDR3 in DNA: TGTGCCAGCAGCTCAGAGGGTTCCGTCACTGAAGCTTTCTTT. The full variable domain, with the rest looked up from reference TRBV7-2 and TRBJ1-1, is GAGVSQSPSNKVTEKGKDVELRCDPISGHTALYWYRQSLGQGLEFLIYFQGNSAPDKSGLPSDRFSAERTGGSVSTLTIQRTQQEDSAVYLCASSSEGSVTEAFFGQGTRLTVV.

This chain uses TRBV10-3 with TRBJ1-1; D not resolved. This CDR3 spans 14 amino acids. V was shortened by 0 bases and J by 6 bases, with 11 bases between the two germline ends. CDR1 is ENHRY and CDR2 is SYGVKD in the germline V gene. CDR3 DNA sequence: TGTGCCATCAGTGAGTCTCCTTCGCACGCTGAAGCTTTCTTT. Amino acid sequence: CAISESPSHAEAFF.

This chain connects TRBV11-2 to TRBJ2-5, with D unclear. This CDR3 contains 12 residues. Per germline, CDR1 SGHAT and CDR2 FQNNGV. V was clipped by 4 bases and J by 5 bases, with 8 bases between them. CDR3 protein: CASSSMKETQYF. Here the CDR3 DNA reads TGTGCCAGCAGCTCAATGAAGGAGACCCAGTACTTC.

This chain uses TRBV7-6 with TRBJ2-3; D is unclear. Germline lookup yields CDR1 SGHVS and CDR2 FNYEAQ. The CDR3 is 14 amino acids. The V gene lost 4 bases and the J gene lost 3 bases, with 11 bases spanning the gap. The CDR3 loop is CASSSSMGTDTQYF. In DNA form, the CDR3 reads TGTGCCAGCAGCTCTTCAATGGGAACAGATACGCAGTATTTT.

The rearrangement joins TRBV6-6 to TRBJ1-1; D uncertain. The CDR3 is made up of 14 amino acids. The V end lost 11 bases, the J end lost 0 bases, and 16 bases lay between the germline ends. The V gene's germline CDR1 is MNHNY and CDR2 SVGAGI (reference sequence). The CDR3 loop reads CAAYPAGLNTEAFF. The DNA for the CDR3 is TGTGCCGCGTACCCGGCGGGTTTGAACACTGAAGCTTTCTTT.

V gene TRBV18 combines with J gene TRBJ2-1; 10 bases align to TRBD1. There are 16 residues in the CDR3. The trim removed 3 bases at V and 7 bases at J, leaving 9 bases unmatched. Looked up from germline, CDR1 is KGHSH and CDR2 is LQKENI. The CDR3, as DNA: TGTGCCAGCTCACCCGACTACCGACAGGGGGCGAATGAGCAGTTCTTC. Residues: CASSPDYRQGANEQFF.

Written as DNA, the CDR3 is TGTGCCAGCAGCCACCCCGTGGGAGGGCGCTATGGCTACACCTTC. Translated: CASSHPVGGRYGYTF. The chain couples TRBV3-1 (or the pseudogene TRBV3-2) to TRBJ1-2; D is unclear. The germline V gene encodes CDR1 LGHDT and CDR2 YNNKEL (reference sequence). The V gene lost 3 bases and the J gene lost 4 bases, with 15 bases spanning the gap. The CDR3 sequence is 15 residues long.

The chain has TRBV12-2 and TRBJ1-5. TRBV12-2 is described as a pseudogene. This CDR3 is 16 amino acids long. CDR3 residues: CASRLARGWGNQPQHF. CDR3 sequence (DNA): TGTGCAAGTCGCTTAGCGAGGGGCTGGGGCAATCAGCCCCAGCATTTT.

This chain links TRBV19 with TRBJ2-1; 7 bases are shared with TRBD1. This CDR3 is built from 14 residues. Trimming at V came to 4 bases and at J to 7 bases, leaving 7 bases not matched to a gene. CDR1 is LNHDA, CDR2 SQIVND, per germline (reference sequence). In DNA, the CDR3 is TGTGCCAGTAGTAACGACAGGGAATTAAATGAGCAGTTCTTC. Translated: CASSNDRELNEQFF.

V is TRBV9 and J is TRBJ1-2; a weak D match, TRBD1 (5 bases). The CDR3 runs 13 residues. V was cut by 2 bases and J by 4 bases, with 9 bases left in between. Germline lookup yields CDR1 SGDLS and CDR2 YYNGEE. CDR3 protein: CASSVGQGYGYTF. CDR3 coding DNA: TGTGCCAGCAGCGTGGGGCAGGGCTATGGCTACACCTTC.

The CDR3 nucleotides read TGTGCCAGCAGCGCTCTACGGGATACGCAGTATTTT. Its protein is CASSALRDTQYF. The rearrangement links TRBV6-5 to TRBJ2-3, with D unclear. The CDR3 extends over 12 amino acids. The V gene's germline CDR1 is MNHEY and CDR2 SVGAGI. V lost 6 bases, J lost 6 bases, and 10 bases lay in between.